The TCR beta chain described here comes from a study of shared clonotypes between healthy human individuals (dated by TCRdb to 2019 to 2021). Regarding the complete study: A few men and a couple of women, aged 18 to 49 years, made up the cohort. For each donor, three plates each were used for CD4 naive and CD4 memory, two plates were used for CD8 naive, and one plate was used for CD8 memory. To estimate repertoire size and how much clonotypes are shared between individuals, the study performed deep sequencing of blood TCR repertoires from roughly five healthy adults. Libraries were prepared and TCR repertoires were sequenced by different laboratories using diverse techniques, in order to increase sequencing depth and limit assay-specific biases. Per donor, leukapheresis produced somewhere between about 0.94 and 10 billion PBMCs. Beyond this particular receptor, the publication reports: Around 5% of naive CD4, 3% to 4% of naive CD8, approximately 2.2% of memory CD4, and 0.35% to 0.4% of memory CD8 clonotypes were shared across several donors. Clonotypes shared by all four sorted-subset donors showed higher generation probabilities than non-shared clonotypes. Rarefaction of sorted-subset datasets indicated incomplete sequencing despite the large sequencing depth. Pairwise subsampling indicated that sequencing depth was expected to affect the degree of clonotype sharing among donors. Only blood was sampled, and tissue TCR repertoires likely differ from those in blood. Because the study included a small number of donors, the genetic and exposure-history diversity represented was limited. Naive subsets generally had larger estimated clonotype richness than memory subsets.

TCR CDR3 regions were amplified from genomic DNA by multiplex PCR using the deep immunoSEQ assay. Extracted genomic DNA from each cell subset was spread evenly across all wells of several immunoSEQ 96-well plates, with each plate serving as a replicate. Each replicate PCR for sorted subsets received around 200 ng genomic DNA, equal to roughly 30,000 T cell genomes. Purified libraries were measured with a Qubit 3.0 fluorometer, size-checked on a Bioanalyzer 2100, and measured again with the KAPA Library Quantification kit. Every immunoSEQ 96-well plate was sequenced on a separate single-read 150-cycle Illumina NextSeq 550 flow cell. Per the source publication's procedure: Because only junctional sequences without quality scores were contained in the immunoSEQ output, filtering matching that applied to full-length reads could not be performed. Sequences were annotated with PyIR, a Python wrapper for IgBLAST v1.9, and V/J genes and CDR3 were assigned using IMGT germline references. Reads were removed for weak V/J assignments (E-value above 1e-6), missing CDR3, stop codons, out-of-frame junctions, or ambiguous translated residues. V3J clonotypes were defined as sequences sharing the same inferred V gene, J gene, and CDR3 amino acid sequence. To compute the percentage overlap between repertoires, the number of shared unique clonotypes was divided by the size of the smaller repertoire. Three approaches were used to assess repertoire richness: RTK rarefaction, the Chao1 estimator, and Recon v2.1 estimates of unobserved clonotypes. Generation probabilities were computed with OLGA for all TCRbeta clonotypes obtained by the gDNA method from several donors. Not all clones reach the TCRdb copy of this immuneACCESS table, which keeps in-frame sequences only. Checked studies attribute under half of the gap to unresolved V genes and leave the rest unexplained. V, J and clone size are taken as reported in that table, and D and trimming were inferred from the DNA itself. In all, the sample holds a few million clones, and 85% to 95% of those were seen once. The top ten clonotypes cover over 0.12% of the sample.

The donors were healthy, HIV-negative adults who had no recently reported acute infections or vaccinations. Every donor was a Caucasian adult living in Nashville, Tennessee, USA. CD4+ T cells were enriched through magnetic negative selection, after which naive cells were positively selected on CD45RA and the remaining negative fraction served as the memory subset. Blood was collected by leukapheresis, and PBMCs were isolated by Ficoll-Histopaque density gradient centrifugation and then cryopreserved in liquid nitrogen vapor phase. Analytical flow cytometry was used to check the purity and quantity of each magnetically sorted T cell population. Genomic DNA was isolated from every sorted fraction and measured by UV absorbance on a Nanodrop 2000c. The junction shows trimming of 5 bases on V and 3 bases on J, and the gene matches do not reach 3 bases of it. The CDR3 runs 14 residues from the cysteine to the phenylalanine. The DNA shown is the 42-base CDR3, in frame from base 1. Sequences SGHNT (CDR1) and YYREEE (CDR2) are obtained from the germline V gene (reference sequence).

Points on this clone: There is no known antigen for this receptor. The sample holds no much larger clone one base away, and base qualities are not on file.

The receptor comes from a man aged 18 to 29 in good health. The rearranged chain carries TRBV5-4 and TRBJ1-4, with 8 middle bases fitting TRBD1. Material for sequencing was naive CD4+ T cells sorted from blood. According to the study, the label for this sample's cell subset or site signals: CD45RA+ positively selected. The nucleotide sequence reads TGTGCCAGCAGTCAACAGGGGGCTAATGAAAAACTGTTTTTT. Its protein reads: CASSQQGANEKLFF.